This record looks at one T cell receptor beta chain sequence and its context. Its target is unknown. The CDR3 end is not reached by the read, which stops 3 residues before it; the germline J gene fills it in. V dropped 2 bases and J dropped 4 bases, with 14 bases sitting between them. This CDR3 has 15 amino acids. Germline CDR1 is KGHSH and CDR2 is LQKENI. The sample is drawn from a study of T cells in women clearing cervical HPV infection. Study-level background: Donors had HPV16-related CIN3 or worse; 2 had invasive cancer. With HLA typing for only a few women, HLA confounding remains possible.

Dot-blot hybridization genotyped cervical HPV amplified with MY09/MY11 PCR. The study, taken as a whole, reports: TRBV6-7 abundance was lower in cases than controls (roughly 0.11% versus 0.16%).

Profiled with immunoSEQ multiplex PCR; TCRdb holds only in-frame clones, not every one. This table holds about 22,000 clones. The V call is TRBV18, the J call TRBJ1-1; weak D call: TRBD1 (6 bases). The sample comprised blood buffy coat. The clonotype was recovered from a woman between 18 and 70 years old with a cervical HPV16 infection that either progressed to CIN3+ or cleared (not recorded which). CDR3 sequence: CASSPRGGRTTEAFF. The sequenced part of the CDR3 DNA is TGTGCCAGCTCACCAAGGGGGGGGCGTACCACTGAA. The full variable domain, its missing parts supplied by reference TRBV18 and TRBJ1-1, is NAGVMQNPRHLVRRRGQEARLRCSPMKGHSHVYWYRQLPEEGLKFMVYLQKENIIDESGMPKERFSAEFPKEGPSILRIQQVVRGDSAAYFCASSPRGGRTTEAFFGQGTRLTVV.